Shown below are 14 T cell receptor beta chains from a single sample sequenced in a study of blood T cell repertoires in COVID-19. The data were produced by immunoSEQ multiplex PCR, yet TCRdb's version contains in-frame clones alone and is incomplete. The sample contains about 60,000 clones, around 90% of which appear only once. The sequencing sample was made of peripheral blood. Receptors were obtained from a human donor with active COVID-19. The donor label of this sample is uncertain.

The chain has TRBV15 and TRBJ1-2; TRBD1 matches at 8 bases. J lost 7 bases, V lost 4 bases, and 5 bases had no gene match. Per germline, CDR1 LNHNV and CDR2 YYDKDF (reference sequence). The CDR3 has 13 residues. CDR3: CATSTRDRSGYTF. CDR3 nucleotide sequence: TGTGCCACCAGCACACGGGACAGGTCTGGCTACACCTTC.

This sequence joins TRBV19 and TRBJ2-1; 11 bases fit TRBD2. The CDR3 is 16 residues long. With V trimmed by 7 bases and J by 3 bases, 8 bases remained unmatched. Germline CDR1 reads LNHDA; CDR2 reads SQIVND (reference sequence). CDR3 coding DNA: TGTGCCAGTACCCCGACTAGCGGGAATATCTACAATGAGCAGTTCTTC. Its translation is CASTPTSGNIYNEQFF. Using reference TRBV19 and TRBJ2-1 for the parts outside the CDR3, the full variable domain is DGGITQSPKYLFRKEGQNVTLSCEQNLNHDAMYWYRQDPGQGLRLIYYSQIVNDFQKGDIAEGYSVSREKKESFPLTVTSAQKNPTAFYLCASTPTSGNIYNEQFFGPGTRLTVL.

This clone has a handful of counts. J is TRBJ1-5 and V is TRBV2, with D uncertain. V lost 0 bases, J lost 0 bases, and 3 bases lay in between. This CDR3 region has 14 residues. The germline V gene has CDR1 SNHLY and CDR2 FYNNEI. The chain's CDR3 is CASSEAYSNQPQHF. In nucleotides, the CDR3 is TGTGCCAGCAGTGAAGCGTATAGCAATCAGCCCCAGCATTTT.

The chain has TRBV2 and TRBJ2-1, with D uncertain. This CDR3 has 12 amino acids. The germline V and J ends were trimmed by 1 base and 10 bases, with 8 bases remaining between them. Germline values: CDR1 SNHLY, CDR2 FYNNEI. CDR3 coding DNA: TGTGCCAGCAGTGAAGGTTTCTTGGAGCAGTTCTTC. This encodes CASSEGFLEQFF.

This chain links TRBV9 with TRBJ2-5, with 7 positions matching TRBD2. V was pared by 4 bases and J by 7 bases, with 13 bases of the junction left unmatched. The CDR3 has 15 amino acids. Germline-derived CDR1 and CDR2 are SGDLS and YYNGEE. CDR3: CASSPPGGGLGTQYF. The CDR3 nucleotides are TGTGCCAGCAGCCCTCCGGGGGGAGGGCTTGGGACCCAGTACTTC.

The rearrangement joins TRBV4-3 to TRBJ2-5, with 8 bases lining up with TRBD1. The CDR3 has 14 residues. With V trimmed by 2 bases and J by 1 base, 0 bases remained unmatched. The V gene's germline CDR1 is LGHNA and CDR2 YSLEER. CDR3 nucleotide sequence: TGCGCCAGCAGCCAAACAGGGGGCCAAGAGACCCAGTACTTC. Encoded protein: CASSQTGGQETQYF.

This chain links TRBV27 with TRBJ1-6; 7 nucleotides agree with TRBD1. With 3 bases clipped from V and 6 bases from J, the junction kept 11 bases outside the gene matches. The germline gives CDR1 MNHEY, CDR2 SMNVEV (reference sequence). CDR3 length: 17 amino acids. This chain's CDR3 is CASSFSPPTGINSPLHF. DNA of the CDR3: TGTGCCAGCAGTTTCTCCCCCCCGACAGGGATTAATTCACCCCTCCACTTT.

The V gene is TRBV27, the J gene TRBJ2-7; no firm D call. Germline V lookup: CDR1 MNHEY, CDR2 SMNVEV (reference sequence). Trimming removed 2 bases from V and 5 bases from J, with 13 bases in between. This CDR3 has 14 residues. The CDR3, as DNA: TGTGCCAGCAGTTTAGGGCATTCGGCAGACGAGCAGTACTTC. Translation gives CASSLGHSADEQYF.

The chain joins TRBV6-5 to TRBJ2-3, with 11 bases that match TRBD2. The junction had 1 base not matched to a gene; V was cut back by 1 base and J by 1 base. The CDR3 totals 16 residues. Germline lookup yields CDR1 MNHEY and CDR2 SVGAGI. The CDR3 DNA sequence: TGTGCCAGCAGTTACTTGACTAGCGGGGGCACAGATACGCAGTATTTT. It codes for CASSYLTSGGTDTQYF.

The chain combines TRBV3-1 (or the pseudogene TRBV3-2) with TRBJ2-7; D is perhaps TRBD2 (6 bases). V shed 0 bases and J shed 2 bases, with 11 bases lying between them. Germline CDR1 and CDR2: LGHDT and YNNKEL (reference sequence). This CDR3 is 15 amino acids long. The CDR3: CASSQESGFTYEQYF. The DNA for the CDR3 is TGTGCCAGCAGCCAAGAAAGCGGGTTCACCTACGAGCAGTACTTC.

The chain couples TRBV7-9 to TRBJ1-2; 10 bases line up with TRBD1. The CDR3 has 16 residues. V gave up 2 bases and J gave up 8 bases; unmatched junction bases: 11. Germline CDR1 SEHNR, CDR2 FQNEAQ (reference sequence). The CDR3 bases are TGTGCCAGCAGCTTACGGGACAGGGGCCCCCCTCAGGGCTACACCTTC. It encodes CASSLRDRGPPQGYTF.

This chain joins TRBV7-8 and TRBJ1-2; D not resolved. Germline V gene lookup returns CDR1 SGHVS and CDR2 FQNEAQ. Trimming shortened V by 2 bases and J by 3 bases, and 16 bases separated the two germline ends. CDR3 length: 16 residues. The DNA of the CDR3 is TGTGCCAGCAGCTTAAATCCAGGTTTTGTGGACTATGGCTACACCTTC. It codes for CASSLNPGFVDYGYTF.

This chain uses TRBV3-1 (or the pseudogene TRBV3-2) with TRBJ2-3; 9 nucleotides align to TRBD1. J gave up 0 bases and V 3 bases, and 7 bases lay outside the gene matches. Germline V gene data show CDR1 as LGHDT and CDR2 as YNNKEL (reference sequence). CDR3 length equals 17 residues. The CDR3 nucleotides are TGTGCCAGCAGCCACTGGACAGGGGTAAGGAGCACAGATACGCAGTATTTT. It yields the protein CASSHWTGVRSTDTQYF.

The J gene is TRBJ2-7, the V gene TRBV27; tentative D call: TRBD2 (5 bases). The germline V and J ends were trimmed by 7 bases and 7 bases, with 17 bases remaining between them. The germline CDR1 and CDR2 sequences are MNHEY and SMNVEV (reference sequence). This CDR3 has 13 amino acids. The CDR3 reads CASTPHHRGEQYF. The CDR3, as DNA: TGTGCCAGCACTCCCCACCACCGAGGGGAGCAGTACTTC.